The 9 T cell receptor beta chains below come from one sample, sequenced in a study of blood T cell repertoires in COVID-19. Produced via immunoSEQ multiplex PCR; TCRdb's table is partial and in-frame only. The top ten clones hold roughly 7.1% of a sample with around 200,000 clones, approximately 80% of them seen once. The specimen was peripheral blood. The source is a human donor in a cohort sampled during active COVID-19.

Concerning this clone: At one boundary the junction diverges from the germline segment, which might be a read error. V and J are TRBV27 and TRBJ1-6; possibly TRBD1 for D (6 bases). The CDR3 runs to 12 residues. Germline CDR1 MNHEY, CDR2 SMNVEV (reference sequence). CDR3 DNA sequence: TGTGCCAGCAGTTCTTGGGGGGGGCCCCTCTACTTT. Translating gives CASSSWGGPLYF.

This chain joins TRBV14 and TRBJ2-7; 12 positions match TRBD1. This CDR3 spans 16 amino acids. J gave up 6 bases and V 0 bases, and 6 bases lay outside the gene matches. Germline CDR1 and CDR2: SGHDN and FVKESK. CDR3 bases: TGTGCCAGCAGCCAAGAATTCGGGACAGGGGGCACCGAGCAGTACTTC. The encoded protein is CASSQEFGTGGTEQYF.

The rearrangement links TRBV14 to TRBJ2-1, with unresolved D. The ends were cut back, 1 base at V and 4 bases at J, with 5 bases in the middle. The CDR3 contains 13 residues. Germline V gives CDR1 SGHDN, CDR2 FVKESK. CDR3 coding DNA: TGTGCCAGCAGCCAAGGGCAGTACAATGAGCAGTTCTTC. Residues: CASSQGQYNEQFF.

This clone was seen only a few times. This chain connects TRBV11-2 to TRBJ1-2; 10 bases agree with TRBD1. This CDR3 comprises 16 residues. Trimming cost V 1 base and J 3 bases; bases outside gene matches: 5. The germline V gene encodes CDR1 SGHAT and CDR2 FQNNGV. Written as DNA, the CDR3 is TGTGCCAGCAGCTTAGTCGGGACAGGGGAAGACTATGGCTACACCTTC. It codes for CASSLVGTGEDYGYTF.

The chain joins TRBV7-8 to TRBJ2-1, with 7 nucleotides matching TRBD2. CDR1 SGHVS and CDR2 FQNEAQ come from the germline V gene. The junction had 15 bases not matched to a gene; V was cut back by 5 bases and J by 5 bases. The CDR3 loop spans 17 amino acids. As DNA, the CDR3 is TGTGCCAGCAGCCCCCCACGGGCGGGGGAATTCCACAATGAGCAGTTCTTC. Amino acid sequence: CASSPPRAGEFHNEQFF.

The gene calls are TRBV27 and TRBJ1-2; TRBD1 aligns across 10 bases. Trimming cost V 0 bases and J 2 bases; bases outside gene matches: 3. CDR3 length: 16 residues. CDR1 is MNHEY, CDR2 SMNVEV, per germline (reference sequence). Written as DNA, the CDR3 is TGTGCCAGCAGTTTATCCGGGACAGGGGCGAACTATGGCTACACCTTC. Translated: CASSLSGTGANYGYTF.

The chain has TRBV10-3 and TRBJ1-2; D remains ambiguous. V lost 2 bases and J 1 base, leaving 8 bases between the germline ends. The CDR3 extends over 14 amino acids. The germline CDR1 and CDR2 sequences are ENHRY and SYGVKD. The CDR3 DNA sequence: TGTGCCATCAGTGAGGGACTGCTTAACTATGGCTACACCTTC. Translation gives CAISEGLLNYGYTF.

The chain links TRBV5-6 to TRBJ2-7, with a weak D call TRBD2 (5 bases). This CDR3 comprises 14 residues. Germline lookup yields CDR1 SGHDT and CDR2 YYEEEE. Trimming removed 1 base from V and 8 bases from J, with 16 bases in between. For the CDR3, the DNA is TGTGCCAGCAGCTTGTCGGGAAGACAAAGCCAGCAGTACTTC. It translates to CASSLSGRQSQQYF. The whole variable domain, filled in from reference TRBV5-6 and TRBJ2-7, reads DAGVTQSPTHLIKTRGQQVTLRCSPKSGHDTVSWYQQALGQGPQFIFQYYEEEERQRGNFPDRFSGHQFPNYSSELNVNALLLGDSALYLCASSLSGRQSQQYFGPGTRLTVT.

Only a few counts were recorded for this clone. V and J are TRBV7-9 and TRBJ1-1; no reliable D call. Trimming left V 1 base short and J 6 bases short, with 18 bases between. This CDR3 comprises 16 residues. CDR1 and CDR2 from the germline V gene are SEHNR and FQNEAQ (reference sequence). In DNA, the CDR3 is TGTGCCAGCAGCTTAGAGAGGCTGGCGGGTTTCCCTGAAGCTTTCTTT. Its translation is CASSLERLAGFPEAFF. Full variable domain (missing parts from reference TRBV7-9 and TRBJ1-1): DTGVSQNPRHKITKRGQNVTFRCDPISEHNRLYWYRQTLGQGPEFLTYFQNEAQLEKSRLLSDRFSAERPKGSFSTLEIQRTEQGDSAMYLCASSLERLAGFPEAFFGQGTRLTVV.